These 21 T cell receptor beta chains came from one sample sequenced in a study of cytomegalovirus exposure and HLA in healthy donors. The primer mix had 60 Vbeta and 13 Jbeta primers. Data came from immunoSEQ multiplex PCR; TCRdb stores just in-frame clones and leaves some out. The repertoire holds 150,000 to 200,000 clones, with 77% as singletons. The source material was PBMCs. The receptors stem from a woman aged 25 to 39 in good health and CMV-seronegative.

The genes are TRBV28 and TRBJ2-3, with 11 nucleotides matching TRBD2. This CDR3 spans 16 amino acids. Trimming at V came to 6 bases and at J to 0 bases, leaving 5 bases not matched to a gene. Germline V gene sequence: CDR1 MDHEN, CDR2 SYDVKM. The CDR3 protein is CASSRLAGGSTDTQYF. CDR3 DNA: TGTGCCAGCAGCCGTCTAGCGGGAGGTAGCACAGATACGCAGTATTTT.

J is TRBJ2-7 and V is TRBV5-6; 9 bases match TRBD1. Germline CDR1 and CDR2: SGHDT and YYEEEE. Germline trimming cut 0 bases from V and 7 bases from J; bases unmatched to any gene: 11. The CDR3 spans 16 residues. CDR3 amino acids: CASSLAGTGIILEQYF. The DNA for the CDR3 is TGTGCCAGCAGCTTGGCCGGGACAGGGATCATCTTGGAGCAGTACTTC.

As DNA, the CDR3 is TGTGCCAGCAGCGTAGTCAGAGGCGGGAGCACAGATACGCAGTATTTT. As protein: CASSVVRGGSTDTQYF. The chain recombines TRBV9 with TRBJ2-3; possibly TRBD2 for D (5 bases). CDR3 length: 16 amino acids. Germline CDR1 is SGDLS and CDR2 is YYNGEE. The V and J ends lost 0 bases and 0 bases respectively, with 11 bases between them.

V usage is TRBV9 and J usage is TRBJ1-4; D gene unclear. Between the trimmed V and J ends, which lost 3 bases and 0 bases, there was a span of 9 bases. CDR3 length: 15 residues. Germline values: CDR1 SGDLS, CDR2 YYNGEE. CDR3 sequence reads: CASSADLATNEKLFF. CDR3 bases: TGTGCCAGCAGCGCAGACTTGGCAACTAATGAAAAACTGTTTTTT.

The chain has TRBV4-3 and TRBJ2-7, with TRBD2 identical over 7 bases. This CDR3 is built from 16 residues. V gave up 0 bases and J gave up 0 bases; unmatched junction bases: 5. Germline lookup yields CDR1 LGHNA and CDR2 YSLEER. The CDR3 protein is CASSQDLGGSSYEQYF. The CDR3 coding sequence is TGCGCCAGCAGCCAAGACCTTGGCGGGAGCTCCTACGAGCAGTACTTC.

This clone showed up just once. The chain couples TRBV7-8 to TRBJ2-7; D possibly corresponds to TRBD2 (5 bases). The CDR3 totals 12 residues. Germline V CDR1 and CDR2: SGHVS, FQNEAQ. Trimming removed 3 bases at V and 3 bases at J, with 6 bases between. The CDR3 DNA reads as TGTGCCAGCAGCTTGCGGGTCTACGAGCAGTACTTC. It yields the protein CASSLRVYEQYF.

The V and J genes are TRBV19 and TRBJ1-2; 9 bases are a match to TRBD1. Per germline, CDR1 LNHDA and CDR2 SQIVND (reference sequence). This CDR3 has 16 residues. J gave up 3 bases and V 5 bases, and 10 bases lay outside the gene matches. The CDR3 DNA reads TGTGCCAGTAGTGCCTCCCCGGGACAGGGATACTATGGCTACACCTTC. Amino acids: CASSASPGQGYYGYTF.

This chain links TRBV7-9 with TRBJ2-1; a weak D match, TRBD2 (7 bases). Germline CDR1 is SEHNR and CDR2 is FQNEAQ (reference sequence). Deletions cut 7 bases from V and 3 bases from J, with 16 bases between. The CDR3 consists of 15 residues. CDR3 residues: CASINGGGGYNEQFF. The DNA of the CDR3 is TGTGCCAGCATCAATGGGGGGGGCGGCTACAATGAGCAGTTCTTC.

This clone has a handful of counts. V and J are TRBV30 and TRBJ2-1, with 10 positions matching TRBD2. Losses at the gene ends were 1 base for V and 7 bases for J; bases not matched to a gene: 4. This CDR3 is 14 amino acids long. Germline CDR1 and CDR2: GTSNPN and SVGIG (reference sequence). CDR3 loop: CAWSAPGLANEQFF. CDR3 bases: TGTGCCTGGAGTGCTCCGGGACTAGCGAATGAGCAGTTCTTC.

The V call is TRBV2, the J call TRBJ1-1; 9 bases agree with TRBD1. After removal of 6 bases from V and 11 bases from J, the junction contained 10 bases not matched to a gene. The CDR3 has 13 amino acids. Germline V lookup: CDR1 SNHLY, CDR2 FYNNEI. The CDR3 nucleotides are TGTGCCAGCAGCGTAGGACAGGGGATGATGGCTTTCTTT. This codes for CASSVGQGMMAFF.

The chain recombines TRBV27 with TRBJ2-1; TRBD2 matches 7 bases. The CDR3 is made up of 14 amino acids. The V gene end was trimmed by 3 bases and the J gene end by 6 bases; junction bases not matched to a gene: 5. Germline values: CDR1 MNHEY, CDR2 SMNVEV (reference sequence). Written as DNA, the CDR3 is TGTGCCAGCAGTTTTCAGCGGGGCCGCAATGAGCAGTTCTTC. As protein: CASSFQRGRNEQFF.

J is TRBJ2-7 and V is TRBV19; maybe TRBD1 (6 bases). The CDR3 totals 15 residues. Trimming removed 2 bases from V and 2 bases from J, with 13 bases in between. Germline CDR1 reads LNHDA; CDR2 reads SQIVND (reference sequence). CDR3 protein: CASSIFTGSTYEQYF. In DNA, the CDR3 is TGTGCCAGTAGTATATTCACAGGGTCGACCTACGAGCAGTACTTC.

This rearrangement joins TRBV7-6 to TRBJ2-7; D unclear. V was cut by 1 base and J by 3 bases, with 4 bases left in between. There are 12 residues in the CDR3. From germline, CDR1 is SGHVS and CDR2 FNYEAQ. The CDR3 region is CASSLVLYEQYF. The CDR3 DNA reads as TGTGCCAGCAGCTTAGTCCTCTACGAGCAGTACTTC. Variable domain in full (rest from reference TRBV7-6 and TRBJ2-7): GAGVSQSPRYKVTKRGQDVALRCDPISGHVSLYWYRQALGQGPEFLTYFNYEAQQDKSGLPNDRFSAERPEGSISTLTIQRTEQRDSAMYRCASSLVLYEQYFGPGTRLTVT.

This chain uses TRBV9 with TRBJ2-7, with 10 nucleotides matching TRBD2. This CDR3 is built from 19 residues. Germline V gene lookup returns CDR1 SGDLS and CDR2 YYNGEE. V lost 3 bases, J lost 2 bases, and 17 bases stayed unmatched. The CDR3 here is CASSDHPGLAGENPYEQYF. In nucleotides, the CDR3 is TGTGCCAGCAGCGACCACCCGGGTCTAGCGGGGGAAAATCCCTACGAGCAGTACTTC.

DNA of the CDR3: TGTGCCAGCAGACCACAGGGGGCCACTGAAGCTTTCTTT. Protein product: CASRPQGATEAFF. This chain connects TRBV7-9 to TRBJ1-1, with 9 positions matching TRBD1. The CDR3 is 13 amino acids. Losses at the gene ends were 6 bases for V and 4 bases for J; bases not matched to a gene: 3. The V gene's germline CDR1 is SEHNR and CDR2 FQNEAQ (reference sequence).

This clone was detected many times. The genes are TRBV2 and TRBJ1-1, with D perhaps TRBD1 (5 bases). The CDR3 sequence is 14 residues long. Trimming left V 5 bases short and J 3 bases short, with 13 bases between. Per the germline V gene, CDR1 is SNHLY and CDR2 is FYNNEI. CDR3 residues: CASSKGAGDTEAFF. The CDR3 DNA is TGTGCCAGCAGTAAAGGGGCGGGGGACACTGAAGCTTTCTTT.

The J gene is TRBJ2-3, the V gene TRBV10-3, with 9 bases lining up with TRBD1. The V and J ends lost 0 bases and 1 base, in that order; junction bases with no gene match: 2. This CDR3 has 16 amino acids. CDR1 and CDR2 (germline): ENHRY, SYGVKD. CDR3 coding DNA: TGTGCCATCAGTGAGTCTACAGGGGGCGGCACAGATACGCAGTATTTT. Its protein product is CAISESTGGGTDTQYF.

The gene calls are TRBV19 and TRBJ1-5; D uncertain. Germline lookup yields CDR1 LNHDA and CDR2 SQIVND (reference sequence). V was cut by 1 base and J by 9 bases, with 16 bases left in between. This CDR3 has 15 amino acids. The CDR3 reads CASSIGRGKMGPQHF. CDR3 in DNA: TGTGCCAGTAGTATAGGTAGAGGGAAAATGGGGCCCCAGCATTTT.

The CDR3 DNA reads as TGTGCCAGCAGCGCCCTTCTCCTCACCGGGGAGCTGTTTTTT. This encodes CASSALLLTGELFF. The chain has TRBV9 and TRBJ2-2, with D hard to call. The germline V gene encodes CDR1 SGDLS and CDR2 YYNGEE. CDR3 size: 14 residues. V lost 3 bases and J 4 bases, leaving 10 bases between the germline ends.

The V and J genes are TRBV28 and TRBJ1-5; D uncertain. Germline CDR1 is MDHEN and CDR2 is SYDVKM. The CDR3 runs 14 residues. Between the trimmed V and J ends, which lost 7 bases and 0 bases, there was a span of 10 bases. CDR3 nucleotides: TGTGCCAGCACCCAGAGGTATAGCAATCAGCCCCAGCATTTT. It is translated as CASTQRYSNQPQHF.

The genes are TRBV6-5 and TRBJ2-3; D call uncertain. CDR3 length: 14 residues. The germline V gene encodes CDR1 MNHEY and CDR2 SVGAGI. Trimming shortened V by 0 bases and J by 3 bases, and 7 bases separated the two germline ends. The DNA of the CDR3 is TGTGCCAGCAGTTACTCAAGCGAAACAGATACGCAGTATTTT. Translating it yields CASSYSSETDTQYF.